Detailed here is one T cell receptor beta chain. The germline V gene encodes CDR1 SGHVS and CDR2 FQNEAQ. This CDR3 region has 17 residues. V lost 5 bases to trimming and J lost 5 bases, with 25 bases between them. Researchers ran the PCR with 60 Vbeta and 13 Jbeta primers. Libraries were prepared by immunoSEQ multiplex PCR; TCRdb keeps only in-frame clonotypes and omits some of them. In the table there are 200,000 or so clones, more than 75% of which are singletons. These data come from a study of cytomegalovirus exposure and HLA in healthy donors. The TCR sequence derives from a human donor in good health. Specimen: PBMCs. V usage is TRBV7-8 and J usage is TRBJ2-7; the D gene is possibly TRBD2 (7 bases). The DNA of the CDR3 is TGTGCCAGCAGCCGCCCGAGGTGGGGAGGGGGTATACACGAGCAGTACTTC. Translating gives CASSRPRWGGGIHEQYF. Together with reference TRBV7-8 and TRBJ2-7, the CDR3 gives the full variable domain: GAGVSQSPRYKVAKRGQDVALRCDPISGHVSLFWYQQALGQGPEFLTYFQNEAQLDKSGLPSDRFFAERPEGSVSTLKIQRTQQEDSAVYLCASSRPRWGGGIHEQYFGPGTRLTVT.